This T cell receptor (beta chain) emerged from a study of cytomegalovirus exposure and HLA in healthy donors. In the PCR, 60 Vbeta and 13 Jbeta primers were used. The method was immunoSEQ multiplex PCR; TCRdb's version includes in-frame clones alone and lacks a portion of them. Seen here are about 130,000 clones, roughly 78% observed once, and the top ten hold roughly 9.6%. The sequencing sample was made of PBMCs. This TCR was sampled from a man aged 30 to 39 in good health and CMV-seropositive.

CDR3 bases: TGTGCCAGCAGTTTAGTAGGGGGGGGGCCGGTGTACGAGCAGTACTTC. Amino acid sequence: CASSLVGGGPVYEQYF. The chain joins TRBV27 to TRBJ2-7; TRBD2 is a possible D gene (7 bases). This CDR3 spans 16 amino acids. Per germline, CDR1 MNHEY and CDR2 SMNVEV (reference sequence). V gave up 2 bases and J gave up 4 bases, with 18 bases separating them.